This TCR beta chain appears in the sequencing data of a study of blood T cell repertoires in COVID-19. Authors' data handling: Reference gene primer amplification gave estimated nucleated cell counts. Libraries were prepared by immunoSEQ multiplex PCR; TCRdb keeps only in-frame clonotypes and omits some of them. V, J and clone size are taken as reported in that table, and D and trimming were inferred from the DNA itself. The table lists about 170,000 clones, around 81% of them singletons. Germline assignment: CDR1 SNHLY and CDR2 FYNNEI. The ends were cut back, 9 bases at V and 5 bases at J, with 17 bases in the middle. The CDR3 spans 14 residues.

The sequenced sample consisted of peripheral blood. The receptor's source is a woman of 80 years or more with COVID-19, enrolled during active disease. The rearrangement joins TRBV2 to TRBJ1-5, with D perhaps matching TRBD1 (6 bases). CDR3 region: CASEGGASDQPQHF. The CDR3 coding sequence is TGTGCCAGTGAGGGGGGGGCATCGGATCAGCCCCAGCATTTT.